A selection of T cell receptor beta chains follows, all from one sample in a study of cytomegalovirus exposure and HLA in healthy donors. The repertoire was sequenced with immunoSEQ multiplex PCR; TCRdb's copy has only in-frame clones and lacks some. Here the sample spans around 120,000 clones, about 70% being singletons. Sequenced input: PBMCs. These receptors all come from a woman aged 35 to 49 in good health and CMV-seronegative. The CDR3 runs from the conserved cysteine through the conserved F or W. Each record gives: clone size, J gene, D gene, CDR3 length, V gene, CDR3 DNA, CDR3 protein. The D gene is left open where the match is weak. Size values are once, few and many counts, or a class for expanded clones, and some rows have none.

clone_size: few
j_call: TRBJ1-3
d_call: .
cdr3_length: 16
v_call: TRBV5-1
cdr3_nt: TGCGCCAGCAGCTTGGGGCGCGGGAGCTCTGGAAACACCATATATTTT
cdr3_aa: CASSLGRGSSGNTIYF

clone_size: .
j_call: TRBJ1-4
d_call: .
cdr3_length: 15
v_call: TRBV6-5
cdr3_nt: TGTGCCAGCAGGTCCCGGGACAAAACTAATGAAAAACTGTTTTTT
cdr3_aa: CASRSRDKTNEKLFF

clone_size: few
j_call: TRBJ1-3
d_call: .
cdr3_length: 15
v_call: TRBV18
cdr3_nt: TGTGCCAGCTCACCCGACGGGAGCTCTGGAAACACCATATATTTT
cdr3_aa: CASSPDGSSGNTIYF

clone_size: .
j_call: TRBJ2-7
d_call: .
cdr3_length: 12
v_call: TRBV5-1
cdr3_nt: TGCGCCAGCAGCACGACACCGTACGAGCAGTACTTC
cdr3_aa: CASSTTPYEQYF

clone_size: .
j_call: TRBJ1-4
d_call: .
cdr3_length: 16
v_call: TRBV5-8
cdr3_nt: TGTGCCAGCAGCAAACCGAATCAGGGGTGGCGCGAAAAACTGTTTTTT
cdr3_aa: CASSKPNQGWREKLFF

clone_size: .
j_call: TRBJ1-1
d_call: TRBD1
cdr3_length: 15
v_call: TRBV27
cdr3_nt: TGTGCCAGCAGTTTGGACAGGGGGAAGAACACTGAAGCTTTCTTT
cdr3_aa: CASSLDRGKNTEAFF

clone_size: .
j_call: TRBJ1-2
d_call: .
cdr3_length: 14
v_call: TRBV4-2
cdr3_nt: TGTGCCAGCAGCCGGCAAGGGGGAAACTATGGCTACACCTTC
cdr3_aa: CASSRQGGNYGYTF

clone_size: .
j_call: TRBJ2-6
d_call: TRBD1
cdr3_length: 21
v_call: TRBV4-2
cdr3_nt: TGTGCCAGCAGCCAAGCCCCAACTAGACAGGGCCCCCACTCTGGGGCCAACGTCCTGACTTTC
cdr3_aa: CASSQAPTRQGPHSGANVLTF

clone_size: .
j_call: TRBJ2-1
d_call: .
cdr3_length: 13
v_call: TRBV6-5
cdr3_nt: TGTGCCAGCAGTTACCCCGCCCCGGGGGAGCAGTTCTTC
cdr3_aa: CASSYPAPGEQFF

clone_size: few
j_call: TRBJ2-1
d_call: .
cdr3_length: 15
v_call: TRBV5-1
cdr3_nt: TGCGCCAGCAGCTTGAACGGGGGACCCTACAATGAGCAGTTCTTC
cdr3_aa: CASSLNGGPYNEQFF

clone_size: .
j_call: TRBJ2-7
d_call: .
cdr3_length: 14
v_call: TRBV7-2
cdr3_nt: TGTGCCAGCAGCTTAGGGGAGAGCTCCTACGAGCAGTACTTC
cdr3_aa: CASSLGESSYEQYF

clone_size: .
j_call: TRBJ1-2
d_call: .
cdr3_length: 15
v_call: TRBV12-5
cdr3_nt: TGTGCTAGTGGTTTGGTCACACAGGGATCCTATGGCTACACCTTC
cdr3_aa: CASGLVTQGSYGYTF

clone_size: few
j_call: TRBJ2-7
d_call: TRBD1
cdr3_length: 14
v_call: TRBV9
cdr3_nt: TGTGCCAGCAGCGCAAGACAGGGGGCGGGGGAGCAGTACTTC
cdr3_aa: CASSARQGAGEQYF

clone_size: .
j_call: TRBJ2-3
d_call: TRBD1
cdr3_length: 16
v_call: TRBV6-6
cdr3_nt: TGTGCCAGCAGACGCGGACAGGCCGCAGGCACAGATACGCAGTATTTT
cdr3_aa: CASRRGQAAGTDTQYF

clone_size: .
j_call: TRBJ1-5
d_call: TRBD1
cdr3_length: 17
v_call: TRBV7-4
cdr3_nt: TGTGCCAGCAGCTTAGGTGGGGGACAGACTCTCAATCAGCCCCAGCATTTT
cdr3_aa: CASSLGGGQTLNQPQHF

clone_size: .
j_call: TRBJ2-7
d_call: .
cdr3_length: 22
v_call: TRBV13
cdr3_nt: TGTGCCAGCAGCCACGAACCTAGTTTCAGCCTGACGGGGGATCTGCGATCCTACGAGCAGTACTTC
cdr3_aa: CASSHEPSFSLTGDLRSYEQYF

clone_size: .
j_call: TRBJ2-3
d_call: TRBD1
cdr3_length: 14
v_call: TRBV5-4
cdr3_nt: TGTGCCAGCAGCTTACAGGGGGCAACAGATACGCAGTATTTT
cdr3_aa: CASSLQGATDTQYF

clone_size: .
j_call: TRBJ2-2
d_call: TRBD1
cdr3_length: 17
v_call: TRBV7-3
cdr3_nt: TGTGCCAGCAGCCTTATTACAGGGGATGGGAACACCGGGGAGCTGTTTTTT
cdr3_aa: CASSLITGDGNTGELFF

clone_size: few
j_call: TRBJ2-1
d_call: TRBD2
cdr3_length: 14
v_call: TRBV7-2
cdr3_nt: TGTGCCAGCAGCGAAGGACTAGCGGGAGGGGAGCAGTTCTTC
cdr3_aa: CASSEGLAGGEQFF

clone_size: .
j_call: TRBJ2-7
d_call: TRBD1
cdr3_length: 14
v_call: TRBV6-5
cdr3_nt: TGTGCCAGCAGTCCGGGGACAGAGAAAAACGAGCAGTACTTC
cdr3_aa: CASSPGTEKNEQYF

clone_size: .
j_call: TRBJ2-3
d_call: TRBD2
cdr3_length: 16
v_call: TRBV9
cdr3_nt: TGTGCCAGCAGCGTTGCTGCGGGGGGGCCCACAGATACGCAGTATTTT
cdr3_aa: CASSVAAGGPTDTQYF

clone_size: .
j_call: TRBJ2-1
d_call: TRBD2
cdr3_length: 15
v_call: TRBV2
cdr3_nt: TGTGCCAGCAGTCAACGGCGGGGGGAAACCAATGAGCAGTTCTTC
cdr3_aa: CASSQRRGETNEQFF

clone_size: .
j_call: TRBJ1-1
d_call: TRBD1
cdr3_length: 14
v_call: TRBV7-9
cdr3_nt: TGTGCCAGCAGCTTACAGGGGGCGAACACTGAAGCTTTCTTT
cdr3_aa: CASSLQGANTEAFF

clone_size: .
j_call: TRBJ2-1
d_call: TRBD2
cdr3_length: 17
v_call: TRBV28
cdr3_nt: TGTGCCAGCAGTCCTCTGAGACTAGCGGGAGGTGACAATGAGCAGTTCTTC
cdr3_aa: CASSPLRLAGGDNEQFF

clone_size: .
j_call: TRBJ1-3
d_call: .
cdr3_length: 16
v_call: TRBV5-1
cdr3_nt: TGCGCCAGCAGCTTGGCCGGAGTGAGATTTGGAAACACCATATATTTT
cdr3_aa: CASSLAGVRFGNTIYF

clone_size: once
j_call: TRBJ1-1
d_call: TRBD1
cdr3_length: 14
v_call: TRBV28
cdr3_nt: TGTGCCAGCAGGGTAGGACAGGTGAACACTGAAGCTTTCTTT
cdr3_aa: CASRVGQVNTEAFF

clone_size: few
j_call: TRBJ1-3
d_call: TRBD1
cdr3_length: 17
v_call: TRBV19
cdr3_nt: TGTGCCAGTAGTATACAGGGACAGGGCGGCTCTGGAAACACCATATATTTT
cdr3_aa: CASSIQGQGGSGNTIYF